These 24 T cell receptor beta chains share one sample of origin, sequenced in a study of cytotoxic CD8 clonotypes in ibrutinib-treated CLL. Generated by immunoSEQ multiplex PCR, the TCRdb table keeps only in-frame clones and is missing some. The table records about 310,000 clones, about 80% of them present only once. Sequencing was performed on PBMCs, taken before ibrutinib treatment. These receptors came from a human donor with chronic lymphocytic leukemia.

This chain links TRBV30 with TRBJ2-6; D unresolved. CDR1 is GTSNPN and CDR2 is SVGIG in the germline V gene (reference sequence). The V gene lost 0 bases and the J gene lost 0 bases, with 15 bases spanning the gap. The CDR3 covers 18 residues. The chain's CDR3 is CAWSVRWVRFSGANVLTF. The DNA for the CDR3 is TGTGCCTGGAGTGTAAGGTGGGTTCGGTTCTCTGGGGCCAACGTCCTGACTTTC.

The chain couples TRBV28 to TRBJ2-7; no clear D gene. Trimming pared 6 bases from V and 5 bases from J, leaving 14 bases between. The CDR3 is 13 amino acids. Germline V gives CDR1 MDHEN, CDR2 SYDVKM. CDR3 bases: TGTGCCAGCAGCCACAAGGGTATTGACGAGCAGTACTTC. It is translated as CASSHKGIDEQYF.

The genes are TRBV5-1 and TRBJ2-7; 7 bases line up with TRBD2. V gave up 1 base and J gave up 5 bases; unmatched junction bases: 6. The CDR3 contains 14 residues. Germline assignment: CDR1 SGHRS and CDR2 YFSETQ. The CDR3 region is CASSLIREANEQYF. The CDR3 DNA sequence: TGCGCCAGCAGCTTGATACGGGAGGCAAACGAGCAGTACTTC.

CDR3 sequence: CASSGDVSGRHFF. In nucleotides, the CDR3 is TGTGCCAGCAGTGGGGACGTTTCGGGACGCCACTTCTTC. The chain employs TRBV6-5 and TRBJ2-1; D may correspond to TRBD1 or TRBD2 (5 bases each). From germline, CDR1 is MNHEY and CDR2 SVGAGI. The CDR3 has 13 residues. V was trimmed by 5 bases and J by 16 bases, leaving 21 bases between them.

The V call is TRBV7-9, the J call TRBJ2-7; TRBD2 agrees at 8 bases. J gave up 2 bases and V 5 bases, and 11 bases lay outside the gene matches. Germline CDR1 and CDR2: SEHNR and FQNEAQ (reference sequence). This CDR3 is 16 amino acids long. The DNA for the CDR3 is TGTGCCAGCAGCCCAGCGGTGGGCGGGAGGACCTACGAGCAGTACTTC. It specifies CASSPAVGGRTYEQYF.

This chain joins TRBV5-4 and TRBJ2-2, with D maybe TRBD2 (6 bases). The germline CDR1 and CDR2 sequences are SGHNT and YYREEE (reference sequence). Deletions cut 0 bases from V and 6 bases from J, with 9 bases between. The CDR3 sequence is 14 residues long. In nucleotides, the CDR3 is TGTGCCAGCAGCTTGGAGGCTAGCGCCGGGGAGCTGTTTTTT. Protein product: CASSLEASAGELFF.

This chain uses TRBV27 with TRBJ2-7, with D perhaps matching TRBD1 (5 bases). Germline lookup yields CDR1 MNHEY and CDR2 SMNVEV (reference sequence). Trimming stripped 6 bases from V and 0 bases from J, with 15 bases between. The CDR3 covers 15 residues. The CDR3 DNA follows: TGTGCCAGCAGGATTGGCAGGGCCTACTCCTACGAGCAGTACTTC. This codes for CASRIGRAYSYEQYF.

The V call is TRBV5-1, the J call TRBJ2-7; D is uncertain. The CDR3 runs 14 residues. Trimming took off 0 bases at V and 5 bases at J, with 12 bases between the two ends. Germline V gene sequence: CDR1 SGHRS, CDR2 YFSETQ. CDR3 residues: CASSLEVRSDEQYF. DNA for the CDR3: TGCGCCAGCAGCTTGGAAGTCAGAAGCGACGAGCAGTACTTC.

The rearrangement links TRBV5-6 to TRBJ2-3; 14 bases fit TRBD2. The V and J ends lost 7 bases and 6 bases, in that order; junction bases with no gene match: 7. The germline CDR1 and CDR2 sequences are SGHDT and YYEEEE. The CDR3 length is 15 residues. Written as DNA, the CDR3 is TGTGCCAGCGGGACTAGCGGGAGCTTAAAGGATACGCAGTATTTT. Amino acid sequence: CASGTSGSLKDTQYF.

This clone was seen once. This chain uses TRBV11-2 with TRBJ1-2; D perhaps matches TRBD1 (6 bases). The CDR3 is 14 residues long. Germline V gene sequence: CDR1 SGHAT, CDR2 FQNNGV. V was pared by 1 base and J by 8 bases, with 14 bases between. CDR3 loop: CASSLAAGGQGYTF. The CDR3 DNA follows: TGTGCCAGCAGCTTAGCGGCAGGCGGACAGGGCTACACCTTC.

This chain joins TRBV7-3 and TRBJ2-2, with 12 bases identical to TRBD2. Germline V lookup: CDR1 SGHTA, CDR2 FQGTGA. The CDR3 consists of 15 residues. V lost 6 bases and J lost 7; bases outside the gene matches: 6. CDR3 sequence (DNA): TGTGCCAGCAGTCAACTAGCGGGAGGCTTCGGGGAGCTGTTTTTT. As protein: CASSQLAGGFGELFF.

The V call is TRBV27, the J call TRBJ1-1; 10 bases align to TRBD1. Germline CDR1 reads MNHEY; CDR2 reads SMNVEV (reference sequence). The junction had 11 bases not matched to a gene; V was cut back by 5 bases and J by 11 bases. The CDR3 covers 14 residues. DNA for the CDR3: TGTGCCAGCAGTCTAAGTCCCGGACAGGGGGAGGCTTTCTTT. Translation gives CASSLSPGQGEAFF.

This clone was seen a handful of times. Other DNA variants within this sample encode the same CDR3. The V gene is TRBV28, the J gene TRBJ2-7; D possibly corresponds to TRBD2 (5 bases). Trimming cost V 2 bases and J 3 bases, with 8 bases left between them. The CDR3 sequence is 13 residues long. Germline CDR1 reads MDHEN; CDR2 reads SYDVKM. CDR3 coding DNA: TGTGCCAGCAGTTTAACGGGGAACTACGAGCAGTACTTC. Translated: CASSLTGNYEQYF.

The chain carries TRBV5-1 and TRBJ2-1; 7 nucleotides match TRBD1. The CDR3 loop spans 13 amino acids. The ends lost 4 bases at V and 6 bases at J; junction bases unmatched: 4. Germline V gene lookup returns CDR1 SGHRS and CDR2 YFSETQ. In nucleotides, the CDR3 is TGCGCCAGCAGCCAGGGACAGATCAATGAGCAGTTCTTC. It is translated as CASSQGQINEQFF.

The chain couples TRBV5-4 to TRBJ2-1; 11 bases fit TRBD2. The CDR3 is 15 residues long. Germline values: CDR1 SGHNT, CDR2 YYREEE (reference sequence). With V trimmed by 4 bases and J by 5 bases, 5 bases remained unmatched. The CDR3: CASSPTSGNDNEQFF. DNA of the CDR3: TGTGCCAGCAGCCCGACTAGCGGGAACGACAATGAGCAGTTCTTC. The entire variable domain, with the rest obtained from reference TRBV5-4 and TRBJ2-1, is as follows: ETGVTQSPTHLIKTRGQQVTLRCSSQSGHNTVSWYQQALGQGPQFIFQYYREEENGRGNFPPRFSGLQFPNYSSELNVNALELDDSALYLCASSPTSGNDNEQFFGPGTRLTVL.

The J gene is TRBJ2-1, the V gene TRBV5-4; D perhaps matches TRBD2 (6 bases). The CDR3 contains 18 residues. V was pared by 0 bases and J by 0 bases, with 16 bases between. The germline V gene encodes CDR1 SGHNT and CDR2 YYREEE (reference sequence). CDR3 sequence (DNA): TGTGCCAGCAGCTTGGGGAACTTAGCGGTCAGCTCCTACAATGAGCAGTTCTTC. This codes for CASSLGNLAVSSYNEQFF.

Worth noting for this clone: The germline gene is not matched at one end of the junction; a read error may be the cause. The chain couples TRBV7-7 to TRBJ2-5; D gene unclear. The CDR3 is 14 residues long. CDR1 is SSHAT, CDR2 FNYEAQ, per germline (reference sequence). The CDR3 reads CASSLERDQETQYF. The CDR3 coding sequence is TGTGCTAGCAGCTTAGAACGGGACCAAGAGACCCAGTACTTC.

Here the CDR3 reads CASSHTFMIRGTNNEQFF. Here the CDR3 DNA reads TGTGCCAGCAGTCATACCTTCATGATTAGGGGGACTAACAATGAGCAGTTCTTC. The chain has TRBV28 and TRBJ2-1, with TRBD2 as a possible D gene (7 bases). V was shortened by 5 bases and J by 5 bases, with 25 bases between the two germline ends. The germline CDR1 and CDR2 sequences are MDHEN and SYDVKM. CDR3 length equals 18 residues.

This chain connects TRBV4-1 to TRBJ2-2; D unclear. The CDR3 totals 17 residues. The V end lost 0 bases, the J end lost 3 bases, and 14 bases lay between the germline ends. CDR1 MGHRA and CDR2 YSYEKL come from the germline V gene. CDR3: CASSQDTSGFYTGELFF. CDR3 in DNA: TGCGCCAGCAGCCAAGATACGTCCGGCTTCTACACCGGGGAGCTGTTTTTT.

The V gene is TRBV14, the J gene TRBJ1-2; D is ambiguous. This CDR3 has 12 amino acids. V was pared by 4 bases and J by 0 bases, with 3 bases between. Per the germline V gene, CDR1 is SGHDN and CDR2 is FVKESK. CDR3 loop: CASSPANYGYTF. Written as DNA, the CDR3 is TGTGCCAGCAGCCCGGCTAACTATGGCTACACCTTC.

The chain is built from TRBV4-1 and TRBJ2-5; D gene ambiguous. CDR1 and CDR2 from the germline V gene are MGHRA and YSYEKL. With 5 bases removed from V and 5 bases from J, the gap between germline ends came to 9 bases. This CDR3 is 12 amino acids long. CDR3 loop: CASSADRETQYF. Here the CDR3 DNA reads TGCGCCAGCAGCGCAGACCGGGAGACCCAGTACTTC.

This chain connects TRBV7-3 to TRBJ2-5; D possibly corresponds to TRBD1 (6 bases). V lost 5 bases, J lost 5 bases, and 18 bases lay in between. The germline V gene encodes CDR1 SGHTA and CDR2 FQGTGA. This CDR3 region has 15 residues. The CDR3 protein is CASSLMQGPRETQYF. CDR3 nucleotide sequence: TGTGCCAGCAGCCTAATGCAGGGGCCTAGGGAGACCCAGTACTTC.

V gene TRBV6-6 combines with J gene TRBJ2-1, with D hard to call. This CDR3 contains 15 residues. Germline V gives CDR1 MNHNY, CDR2 SVGAGI (reference sequence). With 3 bases removed from V and 4 bases from J, the gap between germline ends came to 13 bases. For the CDR3, the DNA is TGTGCCAGCAGTTATCTCCGGGCTGGATACAATGAGCAGTTCTTC. Translating gives CASSYLRAGYNEQFF.

This rearrangement joins TRBV14 to TRBJ2-5; weak D call: TRBD2 (5 bases). The germline V gene encodes CDR1 SGHDN and CDR2 FVKESK. Between the trimmed V and J ends, which lost 0 bases and 10 bases, there was a span of 12 bases. The CDR3 sequence is 13 residues long. CDR3 nucleotide sequence: TGTGCCAGCAGCCAAGATCTTTGGGCGGGCCAGTACTTC. Its translation: CASSQDLWAGQYF.